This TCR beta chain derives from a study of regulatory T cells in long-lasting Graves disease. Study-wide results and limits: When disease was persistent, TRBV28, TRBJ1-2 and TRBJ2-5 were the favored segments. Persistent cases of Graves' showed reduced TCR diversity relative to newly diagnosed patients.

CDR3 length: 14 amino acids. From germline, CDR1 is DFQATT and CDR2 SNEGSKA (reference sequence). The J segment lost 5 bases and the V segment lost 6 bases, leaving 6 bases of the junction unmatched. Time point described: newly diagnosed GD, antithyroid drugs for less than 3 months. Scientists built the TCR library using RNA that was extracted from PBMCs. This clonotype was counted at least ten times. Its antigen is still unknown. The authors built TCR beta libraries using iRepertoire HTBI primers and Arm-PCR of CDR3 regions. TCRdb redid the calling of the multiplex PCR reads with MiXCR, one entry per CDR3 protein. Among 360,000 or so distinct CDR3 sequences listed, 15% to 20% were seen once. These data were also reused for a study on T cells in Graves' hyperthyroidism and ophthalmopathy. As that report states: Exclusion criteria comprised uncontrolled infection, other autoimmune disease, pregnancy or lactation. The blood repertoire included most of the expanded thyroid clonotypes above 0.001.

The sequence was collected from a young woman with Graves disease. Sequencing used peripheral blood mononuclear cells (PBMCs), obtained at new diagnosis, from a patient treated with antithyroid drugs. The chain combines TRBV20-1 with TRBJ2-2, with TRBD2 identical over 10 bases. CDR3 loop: CSAPAGGPTGELFF. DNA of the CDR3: TGCAGTGCACCAGCGGGAGGGCCGACCGGGGAGCTGTTTTTT.